What follows are 17 T cell receptor beta chains derived from one specimen sequenced in a study of tumor-infiltrating lymphocytes in primary liver carcinoma. Each 20-30 mg portion of unsorted bulk tissue served as the source for co-extraction of RNA and DNA. With a constant-region primer, TCR beta cDNA was made from about 0.55 ug of total RNA. Researchers made the TCR beta libraries by running three nested multiplex PCR rounds with slightly modified ARM-PCR. Two initial PCR rounds of about 10 cycles each paired TRBV1-TRBV30 forward primers with a C-beta reverse primer. Each CDR3 protein is one row after TCRdb ran MiXCR on the multiplex PCR reads. The sample consists of 150,000 to 200,000 distinct CDR3 sequences, around four fifths of them appearing once. The sequenced material came from tumor tissue from primary liver carcinoma. Source of these receptors: a man between 40 and 49 years old with primary liver carcinoma and hepatitis B virus infection.

A word on this clonotype: One junction end does not reproduce the germline sequence, and a read error may be involved. The chain uses TRBV11-2 and TRBJ2-1; D is perhaps TRBD2 (5 bases). CDR1 is SGHAT, CDR2 FQNNGV, per germline. This CDR3 comprises 15 residues. The CDR3 nucleotides are TGTACCAGCGGCTTTAGCAGGCCACTCGACAATGAGCAGTTCTTC. Amino acid sequence: CTSGFSRPLDNEQFF.

Notes on this clonotype: A read error is possible here, since a much larger clone lies one base away. The J gene is TRBJ2-7, the V gene TRBV30; possible D gene TRBD1, 6 bases. The CDR3 contains 13 residues. Between the trimmed V and J ends, which lost 4 bases and 4 bases, there was a span of 14 bases. Germline-derived CDR1 and CDR2 are GTSNPN and SVGIG (reference sequence). The CDR3 DNA is TGTGCCTGGACCGGGACATACGAATACGAGCAGTACTTC. This gives the protein CAWTGTYEYEQYF.

A note on this clonotype: With a much larger clone just one base away, this may be a read error. CDR3 sequence (DNA): TGTACCAGCAGCCGGTCCTCCGGGACAGGGGGCGCTGGGGATGGCTACACCTTC. Its protein is CTSSRSSGTGGAGDGYTF. The chain uses TRBV11-2 and TRBJ1-2, with TRBD1 matching 12 bases. In germline, CDR1 is SGHAT, CDR2 FQNNGV. The CDR3 is 18 amino acids.

A remark on this clonotype: The junction differs from germline at one of its ends, possibly a read error. This chain links TRBV11-2 with TRBJ2-5; D unresolved. The CDR3 is 15 residues long. The V gene's germline CDR1 is SGHAT and CDR2 FQNNGV. The CDR3: CASSLIPHDGETQYF. CDR3 DNA sequence: TGCGCCAGTAGCTTAATCCCCCATGACGGGGAGACCCAGTACTTC.

In the case of this clonotype: A much bigger clone sits one base away, suggesting this may be a read error. This chain links TRBV28 with TRBJ2-7; maybe TRBD1 (5 bases). The CDR3 loop spans 14 amino acids. Germline V gene lookup returns CDR1 MDHEN and CDR2 SYDVKM. Between the trimmed V and J ends, which lost 7 bases and 0 bases, there was a span of 13 bases. In DNA form, the CDR3 reads TGTGCCAGCATAAAGGGGAAGAGCTCCTACGAGCAGTACTTC. It encodes CASIKGKSSYEQYF.

For this clonotype: An end of the junction differs from the germline gene, which may be a read error. The rearrangement links TRBV20-1 to TRBJ1-5; no clear D. Per the germline V gene, CDR1 is DFQATT and CDR2 is SNEGSKA (reference sequence). The CDR3 is made up of 14 amino acids. Written as DNA, the CDR3 is TGCAGTGCTAGAGATCGTGGAGGAAATCAGTCCCAGCATTTT. It translates to CSARDRGGNQSQHF.

About this clonotype itself: One end of the junction is discordant with germline, which a read error may explain. The gene calls are TRBV7-8 and TRBJ1-6, with D possibly matching TRBD1 (5 bases). CDR1 and CDR2 (germline): SGHVS, FQNEAQ. The CDR3 is made up of 14 amino acids. As DNA, the CDR3 is TGTGCAAGCAGCTTCACAGGATACGGTTCACCCTTCCACTTT. As protein: CASSFTGYGSPFHF.

This chain connects TRBV7-8 to TRBJ2-1; 12 bases are a match to TRBD2. The CDR3 is made up of 16 amino acids. Germline CDR1 reads SGHVS; CDR2 reads FQNEAQ. The junction had 9 bases not matched to a gene; V was cut back by 5 bases and J by 7 bases. The CDR3 region has the DNA TGTGCCAGCAGCGGAAAGACTAGCGGGAGTTCGAATGAGCAGTTCTTC. It codes for CASSGKTSGSSNEQFF.

CDR3 residues: CASSSRTVIQTQYF. In DNA, the CDR3 is TGTGCCAGCAGTTCACGGACAGTTATCCAGACCCAGTACTTC. This chain connects TRBV6-2 or TRBV6-3 to TRBJ2-5, with a possible D match to TRBD1 (6 bases). The V end lost 4 bases, the J end lost 6 bases, and 15 bases lay between the germline ends. The CDR3 is made up of 14 amino acids. In germline, CDR1 is MNHEY, CDR2 SVGEGT.

On this clonotype itself: An end of the junction does not agree with germline; a read error may underlie this. This chain connects TRBV29-1 to TRBJ2-7; 9 bases fit TRBD2. In germline, CDR1 is SQVTM, CDR2 ANQGSEA. The CDR3 covers 13 residues. The CDR3 nucleotides read TGTAGGGCGGCGGCGGGAGGGGGATACGAGCAGTACTTC. This codes for CRAAAGGGYEQYF.

Details on this clonotype: The germline gene is not matched at one end of the junction; a read error may be the cause. The J gene is TRBJ2-1, the V gene TRBV4-3; the match to TRBD2 covers 10 bases. Germline CDR1 and CDR2: LGHNA and YSLEER. The CDR3 totals 17 residues. This chain's CDR3 is CASRQDLAGASYDEQFF. In nucleotides, the CDR3 is TGCGCCAGCAGGCAGGACCTAGCGGGAGCTTCCTACGATGAGCAGTTCTTC.

With regard to this clonotype: An end of the junction differs from the germline gene, which may be a read error. The chain links TRBV10-2 to TRBJ1-1; 7 bases line up with TRBD1. This CDR3 has 14 residues. CDR1 is WSHSY and CDR2 is SAAADI in the germline V gene. This CDR3 is CASRGQHLDIEAFF. CDR3 nucleotide sequence: TGCGCCAGCAGGGGACAGCATTTGGACATTGAAGCATTCTTT.

On this clonotype: The germline gene is not matched at one end of the junction; a read error may be the cause. This chain connects TRBV11-1 to TRBJ2-1; 11 bases are shared with TRBD2. In germline, CDR1 is SGHAT, CDR2 FQDESV (reference sequence). The CDR3 is 17 residues long. CDR3 in amino acids: CASSYPSTSGSRNDQFF. The CDR3 DNA is TGTGCCAGCAGCTACCCCTCAACTAGCGGGAGTCGAAATGACCAGTTCTTC.

About this clonotype itself: The CDR3 end shows no conserved phenylalanine or tryptophan, and so a read error is likely. V gene TRBV29-1 combines with J gene TRBJ2-5; D unclear. The CDR3 runs 14 residues. The germline V gene encodes CDR1 SQVTM and CDR2 ANQGSEA. Trimming removed 0 bases from V and 4 bases from J, with 12 bases in between. The DNA of the CDR3 is TGCAGCGTTGAAGATGTCAGACATGGAGAGACCCAGTACTTA. It codes for CSVEDVRHGETQYL.

The rearrangement joins TRBV6-2 or TRBV6-3 to TRBJ2-5; D is possibly TRBD2 (7 bases). Germline V gene data show CDR1 as MNHEY and CDR2 as SVGEGT. The CDR3 is 17 amino acids. The ends were cut back, 9 bases at V and 8 bases at J, with 31 bases in the middle. CDR3 sequence: CASSERTRGRTEITQYF. The CDR3, as DNA: TGTGCCAGTAGCGAAAGGACTAGGGGGAGGACCGAAATAACCCAGTACTTC.

This clonotype showed up just a few times. The junction differs from germline at one of its ends, possibly a read error. The genes are TRBV6-2 or TRBV6-3 and TRBJ2-1, with 9 bases lining up with TRBD1. The CDR3 is 16 residues long. Germline V gives CDR1 MNHEY, CDR2 SVGEGT. The CDR3 is CASSPPGQGSYNGQFF. The CDR3 coding sequence is TGTGCCAGCAGTCCGCCGGGACAGGGCTCCTATAATGGGCAGTTCTTC.

A word on this clonotype: Sequence at one end of the junction differs from germline and may be a read error. The chain is built from TRBV30 and TRBJ2-5; tentative D call: TRBD1 (8 bases). The CDR3 consists of 13 residues. Germline CDR1 reads GTSNPN; CDR2 reads SVGIG (reference sequence). The CDR3 region has the DNA TGTGCCTTAAACACAGGGGGGGCAGTGACCCAATGCTTC. It translates to CALNTGGAVTQCF.